A selection of T cell receptor beta chains follows, all from one sample in a study of identical twins. TCRdb re-derived calls from the 5' RACE reads in MiXCR, one entry per CDR3 protein. The sample lists about 250,000 distinct CDR3 sequences; 7.5% were seen once. The same data also contributed to another study, on yellow fever vaccine responses in identical twins.

Specimen: CD8+ T cells sorted from blood. The receptors derive from a young woman in good health. The CDR3 runs from the conserved cysteine through the conserved F or W. The order of the fields is V gene, J gene, clone size, D gene, CDR3 protein, CDR3 DNA. D genes are given only for firm matches. Clone size, where shown, is once, few, many, or a class for clones that have expanded.

v_call: TRBV13; j_call: TRBJ2-1; clone_size: -; d_call: -; cdr3_aa: CASSLGTSASSYNEQFF; cdr3_nt: TGTGCCAGCAGCTTAGGGACTAGTGCTAGCTCCTACAATGAGCAGTTCTTC
v_call: TRBV25-1; j_call: TRBJ2-2; clone_size: few; d_call: -; cdr3_aa: CASLQEDERGGELFF; cdr3_nt: TGTGCCAGCCTCCAGGAGGACGAAAGGGGCGGGGAGCTGTTTTTT
v_call: TRBV6-2/TRBV6-3; j_call: TRBJ2-2; clone_size: few; d_call: -; cdr3_aa: CASSYNPIAAALHTGELFF; cdr3_nt: TGTGCCAGCAGTTACAACCCCATTGCTGCTGCGTTGCACACCGGGGAGCTGTTTTTT
v_call: TRBV6-1; j_call: TRBJ1-1; clone_size: -; d_call: -; cdr3_aa: CASTRTGYTEAFF; cdr3_nt: TGTGCCAGCACCCGAACAGGGTACACTGAAGCTTTCTTT
v_call: TRBV7-6; j_call: TRBJ2-2; clone_size: few; d_call: TRBD2; cdr3_aa: CASSSRIWSGGADTGELFF; cdr3_nt: TGTGCCAGCAGCTCCCGTATTTGGAGCGGGGGGGCGGACACCGGGGAGCTGTTTTTT
v_call: TRBV29-1; j_call: TRBJ1-2; clone_size: many; d_call: -; cdr3_aa: CSVLEPSYGYTF; cdr3_nt: TGCAGCGTACTCGAGCCGTCATATGGCTACACCTTC
v_call: TRBV7-6; j_call: TRBJ2-1; clone_size: -; d_call: -; cdr3_aa: CASSSSLNNEQFF; cdr3_nt: TGTGCCAGCAGCTCTAGCCTGAACAATGAGCAGTTCTTC
v_call: TRBV29-1; j_call: TRBJ2-7; clone_size: few; d_call: TRBD2; cdr3_aa: CSVGGSTYEQYF; cdr3_nt: TGCAGCGTTGGCGGGAGTACCTACGAGCAGTACTTC
v_call: TRBV20-1; j_call: TRBJ2-3; clone_size: -; d_call: TRBD2; cdr3_aa: CSARGSGVSDTQYF; cdr3_nt: TGCAGTGCTAGAGGTAGCGGGGTTTCAGATACGCAGTATTTT
v_call: TRBV4-1; j_call: TRBJ2-7; clone_size: -; d_call: -; cdr3_aa: CASSQGETASYEQYF; cdr3_nt: TGCGCCAGCAGCCAAGGGGAGACAGCCTCCTACGAGCAGTACTTC
v_call: TRBV7-8; j_call: TRBJ2-7; clone_size: few; d_call: -; cdr3_aa: CASSFLQERNEQYF; cdr3_nt: TGTGCCAGCAGCTTCCTACAGGAGAGGAACGAGCAGTACTTC
v_call: TRBV20-1; j_call: TRBJ1-1; clone_size: many; d_call: -; cdr3_aa: CSARDSGGNTEAFF; cdr3_nt: TGCAGTGCTAGAGATAGCGGCGGGAACACTGAAGCTTTCTTT
v_call: TRBV13; j_call: TRBJ2-3; clone_size: many; d_call: TRBD2; cdr3_aa: CASSMTSGGWRDTQYF; cdr3_nt: TGTGCCAGCAGCATGACTAGCGGGGGTTGGCGGGATACGCAGTATTTT
v_call: TRBV15; j_call: TRBJ2-1; clone_size: many; d_call: -; cdr3_aa: CATSSGFFNEQFF; cdr3_nt: TGTGCCACCAGCAGTGGGTTCTTCAATGAGCAGTTCTTC
v_call: TRBV10-3; j_call: TRBJ2-3; clone_size: many; d_call: -; cdr3_aa: CAISDGGGGTDTQYF; cdr3_nt: TGTGCCATCAGTGACGGAGGGGGCGGCACAGATACGCAGTATTTT
v_call: TRBV7-9; j_call: TRBJ1-1; clone_size: few; d_call: -; cdr3_aa: CASSQGLGGLAEAFF; cdr3_nt: TGTGCCAGCAGCCAGGGGTTGGGGGGGCTGGCTGAAGCTTTCTTT
v_call: TRBV7-8; j_call: TRBJ1-3; clone_size: -; d_call: TRBD1; cdr3_aa: CASGRDSISSGNTIYF; cdr3_nt: TGTGCCAGCGGTCGGGACAGCATAAGCTCTGGAAACACCATATATTTT
v_call: TRBV7-3; j_call: TRBJ2-2; clone_size: -; d_call: TRBD2; cdr3_aa: CASSLTVLAGGGTGELFF; cdr3_nt: TGTGCCAGCAGCTTAACGGTACTAGCGGGAGGAGGCACCGGGGAGCTGTTTTTT